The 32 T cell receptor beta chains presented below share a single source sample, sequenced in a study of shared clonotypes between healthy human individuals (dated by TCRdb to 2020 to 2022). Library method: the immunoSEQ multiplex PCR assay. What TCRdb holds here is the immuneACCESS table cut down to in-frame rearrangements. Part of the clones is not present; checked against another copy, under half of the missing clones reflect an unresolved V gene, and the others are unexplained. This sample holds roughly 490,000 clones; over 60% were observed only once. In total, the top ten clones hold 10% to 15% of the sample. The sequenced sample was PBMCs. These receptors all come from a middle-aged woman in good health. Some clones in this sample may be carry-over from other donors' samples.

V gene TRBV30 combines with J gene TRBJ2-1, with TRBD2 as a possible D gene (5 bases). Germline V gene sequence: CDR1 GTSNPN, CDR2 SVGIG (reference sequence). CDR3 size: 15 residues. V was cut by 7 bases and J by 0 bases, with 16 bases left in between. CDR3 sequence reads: CALEADRISYNEQFF. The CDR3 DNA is TGTGCCTTGGAGGCCGATAGAATCTCCTACAATGAGCAGTTCTTC.

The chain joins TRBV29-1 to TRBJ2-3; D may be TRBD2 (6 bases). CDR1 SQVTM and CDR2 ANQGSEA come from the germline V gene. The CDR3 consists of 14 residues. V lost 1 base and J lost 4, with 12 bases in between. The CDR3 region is CSVEARGTSDTQYF. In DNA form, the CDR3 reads TGCAGCGTTGAAGCCCGAGGGACTTCAGATACGCAGTATTTT.

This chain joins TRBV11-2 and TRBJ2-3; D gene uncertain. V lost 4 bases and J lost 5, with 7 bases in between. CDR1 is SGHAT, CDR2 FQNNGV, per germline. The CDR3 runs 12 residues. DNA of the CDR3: TGTGCCAGCAGCTCGGGCCAAGATACGCAGTATTTT. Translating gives CASSSGQDTQYF.

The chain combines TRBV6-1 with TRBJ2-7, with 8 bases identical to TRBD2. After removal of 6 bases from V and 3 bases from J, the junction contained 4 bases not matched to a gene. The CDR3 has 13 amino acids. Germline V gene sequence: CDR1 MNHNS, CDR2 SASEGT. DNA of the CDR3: TGTGCCAGCAGAAGAGCGGGAGTCTACGAGCAGTACTTC. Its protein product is CASRRAGVYEQYF.

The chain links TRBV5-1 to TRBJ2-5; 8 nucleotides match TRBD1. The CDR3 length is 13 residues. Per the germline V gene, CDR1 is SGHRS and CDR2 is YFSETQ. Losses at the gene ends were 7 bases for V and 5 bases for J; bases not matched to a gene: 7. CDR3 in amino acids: CASSTGGRETQYF. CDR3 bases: TGCGCCAGCTCTACAGGGGGTCGGGAGACCCAGTACTTC.

In nucleotides, the CDR3 is TGTGCCATCAGTGAGAACTTTGACAGTCACTATGGCTACACCTTC. It is translated as CAISENFDSHYGYTF. The V call is TRBV10-3, the J call TRBJ1-2; possibly TRBD1 for D (5 bases). V lost 2 bases, J lost 3 bases, and 13 bases lay in between. Germline V gene lookup returns CDR1 ENHRY and CDR2 SYGVKD. This CDR3 contains 15 residues.

In DNA form, the CDR3 reads TGTGCCAGCAGCAAGGGTGACTATGGCTACACCTTC. This encodes CASSKGDYGYTF. V and J are TRBV5-6 and TRBJ1-2, with D unclear. Trimming stripped 4 bases from V and 3 bases from J, with 7 bases between. There are 12 residues in the CDR3. Per germline, CDR1 SGHDT and CDR2 YYEEEE.

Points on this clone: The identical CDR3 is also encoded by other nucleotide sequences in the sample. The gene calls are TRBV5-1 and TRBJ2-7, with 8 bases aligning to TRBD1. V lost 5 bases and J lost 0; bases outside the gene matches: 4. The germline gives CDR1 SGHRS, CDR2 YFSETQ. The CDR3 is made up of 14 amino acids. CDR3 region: CASRGQGASYEQYF. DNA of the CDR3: TGCGCCAGCAGAGGGCAGGGGGCCTCCTACGAGCAGTACTTC.

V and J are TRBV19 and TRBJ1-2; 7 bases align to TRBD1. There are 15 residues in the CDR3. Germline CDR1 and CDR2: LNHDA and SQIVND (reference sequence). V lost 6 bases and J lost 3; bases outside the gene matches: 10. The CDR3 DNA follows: TGTGCCAGTAGGATTGGGACAGCCCCCTACTATGGCTACACCTTC. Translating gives CASRIGTAPYYGYTF.

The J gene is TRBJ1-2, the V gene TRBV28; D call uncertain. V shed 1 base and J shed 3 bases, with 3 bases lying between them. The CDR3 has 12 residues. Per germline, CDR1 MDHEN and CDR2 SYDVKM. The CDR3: CASSLSDYGYTF. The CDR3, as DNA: TGTGCCAGCAGTTTATCCGACTATGGCTACACCTTC.

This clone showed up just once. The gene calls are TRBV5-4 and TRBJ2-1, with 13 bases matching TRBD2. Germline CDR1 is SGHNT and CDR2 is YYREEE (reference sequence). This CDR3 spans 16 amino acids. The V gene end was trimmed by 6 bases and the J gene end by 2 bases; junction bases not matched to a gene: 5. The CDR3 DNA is TGTGCCAGCACTCGGACTAGCGGGAGTACCTACAATGAGCAGTTCTTC. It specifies CASTRTSGSTYNEQFF.

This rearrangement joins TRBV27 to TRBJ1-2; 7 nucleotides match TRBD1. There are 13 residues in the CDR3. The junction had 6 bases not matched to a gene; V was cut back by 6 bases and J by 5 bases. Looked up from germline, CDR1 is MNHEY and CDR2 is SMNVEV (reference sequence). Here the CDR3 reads CASSQRGQYGYTF. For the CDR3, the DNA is TGTGCCAGCAGCCAACGGGGACAGTATGGCTACACCTTC.

This CDR3 reads CASSPSGQDGYTF. CDR3 nucleotide sequence: TGTGCCAGCTCACCCTCGGGACAGGATGGCTACACCTTC. J is TRBJ1-2 and V is TRBV18; 8 bases line up with TRBD1. V trimming: 3 bases; J trimming: 6 bases; junction bases outside the gene matches: 3. The CDR3 is made up of 13 amino acids. CDR1 KGHSH and CDR2 LQKENI come from the germline V gene.

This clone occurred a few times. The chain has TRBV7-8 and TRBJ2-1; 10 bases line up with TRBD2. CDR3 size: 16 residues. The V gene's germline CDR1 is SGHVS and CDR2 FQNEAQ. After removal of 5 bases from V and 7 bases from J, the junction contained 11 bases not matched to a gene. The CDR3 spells CASSLSSGRAGNEQFF. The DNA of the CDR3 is TGTGCCAGCAGCCTCTCAAGCGGGAGGGCCGGGAATGAGCAGTTCTTC.

CDR3 DNA: TGTGCCAGCATGGGCCCCCCCCGCGCGGAGACCCAGTACTTC. Its translation: CASMGPPRAETQYF. The chain carries TRBV2 and TRBJ2-7; unclear D gene. TRBJ2-5 explains the end of the DNA better; the J call may be wrong. The CDR3 totals 14 residues. CDR1 is SNHLY, CDR2 FYNNEI, per germline.

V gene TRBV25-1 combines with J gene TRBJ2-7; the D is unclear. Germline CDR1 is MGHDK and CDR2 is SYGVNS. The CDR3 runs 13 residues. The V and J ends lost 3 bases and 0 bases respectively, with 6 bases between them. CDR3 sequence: CASSDDNSYEQYF. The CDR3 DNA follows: TGTGCCAGCAGTGATGACAACTCCTACGAGCAGTACTTC.

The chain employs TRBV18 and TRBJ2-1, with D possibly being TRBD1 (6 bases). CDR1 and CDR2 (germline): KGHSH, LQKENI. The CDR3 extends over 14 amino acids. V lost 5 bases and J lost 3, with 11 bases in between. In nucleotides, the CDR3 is TGTGCCAGCTCATCTCGGACAGACTACAATGAGCAGTTCTTC. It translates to CASSSRTDYNEQFF.

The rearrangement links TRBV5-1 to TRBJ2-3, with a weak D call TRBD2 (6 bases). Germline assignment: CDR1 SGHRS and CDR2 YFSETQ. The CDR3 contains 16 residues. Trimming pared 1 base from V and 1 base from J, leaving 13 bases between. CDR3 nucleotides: TGCGCCAGCAGCTTGTCCCCCCCGGGGGGCACAGATACGCAGTATTTT. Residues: CASSLSPPGGTDTQYF.

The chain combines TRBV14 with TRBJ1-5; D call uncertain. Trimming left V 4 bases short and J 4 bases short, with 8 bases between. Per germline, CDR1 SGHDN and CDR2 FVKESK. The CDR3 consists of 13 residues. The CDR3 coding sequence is TGTGCCAGCAGCCCGACACAAAATCAGCCCCAGCATTTT. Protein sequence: CASSPTQNQPQHF.

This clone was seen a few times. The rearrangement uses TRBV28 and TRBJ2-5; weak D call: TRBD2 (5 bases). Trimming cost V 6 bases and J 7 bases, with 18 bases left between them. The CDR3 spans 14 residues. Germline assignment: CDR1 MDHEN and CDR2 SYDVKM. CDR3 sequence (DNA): TGTGCCAGCAGATCCAGCGGCCCCCGGGGGACCCAGTACTTC. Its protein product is CASRSSGPRGTQYF.

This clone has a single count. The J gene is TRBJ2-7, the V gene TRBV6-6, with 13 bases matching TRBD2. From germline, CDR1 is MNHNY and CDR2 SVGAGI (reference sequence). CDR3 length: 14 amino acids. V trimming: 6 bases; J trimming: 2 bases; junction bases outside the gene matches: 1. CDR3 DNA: TGTGCCAGCAGGGGACTAGCGGGAACCTACGAGCAGTACTTC. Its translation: CASRGLAGTYEQYF.

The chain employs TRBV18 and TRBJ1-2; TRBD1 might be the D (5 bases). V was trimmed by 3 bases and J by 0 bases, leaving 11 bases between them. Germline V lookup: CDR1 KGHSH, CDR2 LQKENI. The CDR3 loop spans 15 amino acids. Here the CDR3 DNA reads TGTGCCAGCTCACCCGGGGCAGCATCTAACTATGGCTACACCTTC. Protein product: CASSPGAASNYGYTF.

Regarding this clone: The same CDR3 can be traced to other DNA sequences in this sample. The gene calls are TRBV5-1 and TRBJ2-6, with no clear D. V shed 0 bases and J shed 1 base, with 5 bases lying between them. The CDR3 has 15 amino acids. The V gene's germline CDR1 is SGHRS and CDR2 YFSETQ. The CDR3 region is CASSLEGSGANVLTF. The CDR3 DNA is TGCGCCAGCAGCTTGGAAGGGTCTGGGGCCAACGTCCTGACTTTC.

CDR3 sequence: CASTADREGSGELFF. The CDR3 DNA reads as TGCGCCAGCACCGCGGACAGGGAGGGGTCCGGGGAGCTGTTTTTT. V and J are TRBV5-1 and TRBJ2-2, with D perhaps TRBD1 (8 bases). The CDR3 runs to 15 residues. Deletions cut 6 bases from V and 6 bases from J, with 18 bases between. Germline loops: CDR1 SGHRS, CDR2 YFSETQ.

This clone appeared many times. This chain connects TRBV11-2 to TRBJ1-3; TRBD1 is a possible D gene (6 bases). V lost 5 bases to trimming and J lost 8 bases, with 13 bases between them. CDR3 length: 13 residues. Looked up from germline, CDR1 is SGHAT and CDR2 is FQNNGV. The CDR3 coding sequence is TGTGCCAGCAGCCGCACCAGGGGAGACACCATATATTTT. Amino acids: CASSRTRGDTIYF.

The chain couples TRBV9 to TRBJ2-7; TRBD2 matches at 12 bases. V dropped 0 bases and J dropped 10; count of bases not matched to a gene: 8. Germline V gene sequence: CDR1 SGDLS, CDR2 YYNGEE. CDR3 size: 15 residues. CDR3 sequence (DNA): TGTGCCAGCAGCGTAGGGTCTAGCGGGAGGGTGCCTCAGTACTTC. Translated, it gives CASSVGSSGRVPQYF.

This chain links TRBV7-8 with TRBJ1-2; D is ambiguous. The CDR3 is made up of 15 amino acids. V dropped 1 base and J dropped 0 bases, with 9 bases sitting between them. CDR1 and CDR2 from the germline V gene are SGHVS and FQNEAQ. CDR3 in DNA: TGTGCCAGCAGCTTAGGAGTCCAAGCTAACTATGGCTACACCTTC. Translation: CASSLGVQANYGYTF.

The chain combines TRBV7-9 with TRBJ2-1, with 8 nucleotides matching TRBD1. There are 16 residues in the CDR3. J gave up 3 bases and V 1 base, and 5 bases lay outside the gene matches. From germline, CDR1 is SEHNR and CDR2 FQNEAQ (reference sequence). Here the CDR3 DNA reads TGTGCCAGCAGCTTAGTGGGACAGGTTGTCTACAATGAGCAGTTCTTC. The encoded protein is CASSLVGQVVYNEQFF.

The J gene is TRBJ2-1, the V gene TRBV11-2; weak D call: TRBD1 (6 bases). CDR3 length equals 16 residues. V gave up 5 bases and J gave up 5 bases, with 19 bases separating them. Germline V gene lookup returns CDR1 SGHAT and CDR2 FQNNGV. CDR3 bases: TGTGCCAGCAGCCCGACCTGGGGGCGAAGGGACAATGAGCAGTTCTTC. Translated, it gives CASSPTWGRRDNEQFF. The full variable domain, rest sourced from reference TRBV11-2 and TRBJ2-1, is EAGVAQSPRYKIIEKRQSVAFWCNPISGHATLYWYQQILGQGPKLLIQFQNNGVVDDSQLPKDRFSAERLKGVDSTLKIQPAKLEDSAVYLCASSPTWGRRDNEQFFGPGTRLTVL.

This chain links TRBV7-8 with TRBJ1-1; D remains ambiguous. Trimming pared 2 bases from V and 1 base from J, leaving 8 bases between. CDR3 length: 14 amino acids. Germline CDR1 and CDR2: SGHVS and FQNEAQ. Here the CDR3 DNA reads TGTGCCAGCAGCTTAATGGGCTGGAACACTGAAGCTTTCTTT. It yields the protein CASSLMGWNTEAFF.

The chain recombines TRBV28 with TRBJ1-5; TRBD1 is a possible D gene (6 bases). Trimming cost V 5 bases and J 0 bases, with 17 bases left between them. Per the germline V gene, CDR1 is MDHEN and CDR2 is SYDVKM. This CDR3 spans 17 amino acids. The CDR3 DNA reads TGTGCCAGCAGTACCGGGGGGGGCGAGGTTAGCAATCAGCCCCAGCATTTT. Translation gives CASSTGGGEVSNQPQHF.

The DNA for the CDR3 is TGTGCCAGTGGGACAGTCACTAGCGGGAGGTTGAAGCAGTACTTC. Protein: CASGTVTSGRLKQYF. V usage is TRBV19 and J usage is TRBJ2-7; 12 bases align to TRBD2. Trimming took 8 bases from V and 8 from J; bases not matched to a gene: 13. Germline CDR1 LNHDA, CDR2 SQIVND (reference sequence). The CDR3 consists of 15 residues. Combining the CDR3 with reference TRBV19 and TRBJ2-7 gives the whole variable domain DGGITQSPKYLFRKEGQNVTLSCEQNLNHDAMYWYRQDPGQGLRLIYYSQIVNDFQKGDIAEGYSVSREKKESFPLTVTSAQKNPTAFYLCASGTVTSGRLKQYFGPGTRLTVT.